Included here is one T cell receptor (beta chain) sequence, with context. This CDR3 is built from 14 residues. Germline trimming cut 0 bases from V and 3 bases from J; bases unmatched to any gene: 1. Germline assignment: CDR1 SGHVS and CDR2 FQNEAQ. A J-beta primer mix and a sample-barcoded 5' primer were used in a second PCR of about 7 to 11 cycles. MiXCR, run by TCRdb on the 5' RACE reads, gives a single entry per CDR3 protein. Counted here are 730,000 or so distinct CDR3 sequences, roughly 43% occurring once; the ten biggest clones make up 20% to 25%. This sample is drawn from a study of blood T cells in healthy people across ages.

Sequenced input: blood. The origin of this receptor is a woman aged 55-69 years in good health. This chain joins TRBV7-8 and TRBJ2-7, with TRBD1 matching over 8 bases. CDR3 DNA: TGTGCCAGCAGCTTAGCGGACAGGGTCTACGAGCAGTACTTC. Translated, it gives CASSLADRVYEQYF.